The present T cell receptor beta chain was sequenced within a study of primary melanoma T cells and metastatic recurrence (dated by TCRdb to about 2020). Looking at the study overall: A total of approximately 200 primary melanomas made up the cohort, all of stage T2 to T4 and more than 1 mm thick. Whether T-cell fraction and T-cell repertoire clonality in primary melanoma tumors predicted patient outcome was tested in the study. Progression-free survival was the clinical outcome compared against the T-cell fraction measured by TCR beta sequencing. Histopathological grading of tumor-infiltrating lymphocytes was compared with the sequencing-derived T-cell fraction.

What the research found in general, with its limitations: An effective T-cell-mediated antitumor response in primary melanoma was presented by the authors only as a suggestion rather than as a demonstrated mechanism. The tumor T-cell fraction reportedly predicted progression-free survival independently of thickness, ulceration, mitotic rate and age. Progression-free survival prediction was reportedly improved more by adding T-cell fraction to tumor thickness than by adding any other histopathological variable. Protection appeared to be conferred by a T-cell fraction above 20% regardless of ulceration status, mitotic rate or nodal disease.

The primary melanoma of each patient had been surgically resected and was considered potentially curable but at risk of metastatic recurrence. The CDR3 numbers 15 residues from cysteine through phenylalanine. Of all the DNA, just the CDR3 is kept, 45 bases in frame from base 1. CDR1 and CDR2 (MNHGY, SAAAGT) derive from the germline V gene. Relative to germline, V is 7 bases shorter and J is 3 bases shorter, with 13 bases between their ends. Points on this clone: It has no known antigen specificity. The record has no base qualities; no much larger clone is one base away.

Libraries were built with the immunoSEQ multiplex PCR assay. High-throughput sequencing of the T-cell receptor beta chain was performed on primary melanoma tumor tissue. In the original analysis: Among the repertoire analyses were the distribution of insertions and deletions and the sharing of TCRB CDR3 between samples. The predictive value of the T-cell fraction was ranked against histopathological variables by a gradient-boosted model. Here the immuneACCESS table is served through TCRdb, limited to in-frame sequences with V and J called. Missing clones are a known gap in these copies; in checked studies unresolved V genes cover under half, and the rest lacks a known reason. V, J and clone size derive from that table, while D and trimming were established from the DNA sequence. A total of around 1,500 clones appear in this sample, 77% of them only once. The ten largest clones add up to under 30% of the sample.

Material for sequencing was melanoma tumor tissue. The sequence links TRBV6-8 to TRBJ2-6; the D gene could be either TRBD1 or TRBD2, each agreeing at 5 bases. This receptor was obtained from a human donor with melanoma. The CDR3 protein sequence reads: CASKRGRSGANVLTF. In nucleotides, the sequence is TGTGCCAGCAAGAGGGGTCGAAGTGGGGCCAACGTCCTGACTTTC.